These T cell receptor beta chains were read from a single sample in a study of blood T cell repertoires in COVID-19. Repertoires were generated with immunoSEQ multiplex PCR, while TCRdb's copy carries only in-frame clones and drops some. The sample lists about 440,000 clones; about 85% were seen once. Sequences were obtained from PBMCs or T cells enriched from blood (not recorded which). Every receptor here comes from a young woman with acute COVID-19. The CDR3 runs from the conserved cysteine through the conserved F or W. The D gene is left open where the match is weak. Rows may omit the clone size; those that give it use once, few, many or a size class.

J | D | size | V | CDR3 | DNA
TRBJ2-7 | TRBD1 | NA | TRBV6-1 | CASSDLGQGSYYEQYF | TGTGCCAGCAGTGACCTGGGACAGGGGTCCTACTACGAGCAGTACTTC
TRBJ2-5 | TRBD2 | NA | TRBV7-2 | CASSRTSGHQETQYF | TGTGCCAGCAGCCGGACTAGCGGACACCAAGAGACCCAGTACTTC
TRBJ2-4 | TRBD2 | NA | TRBV4-1 | CASSLPGTSGGPSGDIQYF | TGCGCCAGCAGCCTCCCCGGGACTAGCGGGGGCCCCTCAGGCGACATTCAGTACTTC
TRBJ1-2 | NA | NA | TRBV7-2 | CASSKSVGSGGGRNYGYTF | TGTGCCAGCAGCAAATCCGTTGGTTCGGGGGGAGGGAGAAACTATGGCTACACCTTC
TRBJ2-5 | TRBD2 | NA | TRBV6-6 | CASSYSLAGGPETQYF | TGTGCCAGCAGTTACTCCCTAGCGGGGGGGCCGGAGACCCAGTACTTC
TRBJ2-7 | TRBD2 | NA | TRBV11-3 | CASSLGAGGQTHEQYF | TGTGCCAGCAGCTTGGGAGCGGGGGGGCAGACCCACGAGCAGTACTTC
TRBJ1-4 | NA | NA | TRBV12-3/TRBV12-4 | CASTPGSNEKLFF | TGTGCCAGCACCCCGGGATCTAATGAAAAACTGTTTTTT
TRBJ2-1 | TRBD1 | NA | TRBV7-3 | CASRTGARSTEQFF | TGTGCCAGCAGGACAGGGGCCCGTTCGACTGAGCAGTTCTTC
TRBJ1-4 | NA | few | TRBV7-9 | CASSGGGGQLNEKLFF | TGTGCCAGCAGCGGAGGGGGAGGGCAGCTTAATGAAAAACTGTTTTTT
TRBJ2-3 | TRBD2 | NA | TRBV9 | CASSASGKPTSTDTQYF | TGTGCCAGCAGCGCTAGCGGGAAGCCTACTAGCACAGATACGCAGTATTTT
TRBJ2-7 | TRBD1 | NA | TRBV4-2 | CASSHRGTGVDEQYF | TGTGCCAGCAGCCACAGAGGGACAGGGGTCGACGAGCAGTACTTC
TRBJ1-2 | NA | NA | TRBV4-1 | CASSQESPVSGYTF | TGCGCCAGCAGCCAAGAGAGTCCCGTTTCAGGCTACACCTTC
TRBJ2-6 | NA | NA | TRBV5-4 | CASSATAGANVLTF | TGTGCCAGCAGTGCAACGGCTGGGGCCAACGTCCTGACTTTC
TRBJ2-7 | NA | NA | TRBV9 | CASSVASVSYEQYF | TGTGCCAGCAGCGTAGCGTCAGTCTCCTACGAGCAGTACTTC
TRBJ1-4 | NA | few | TRBV7-8 | CASSLGRGEKLFF | TGTGCCAGCAGCTTAGGGCGAGGGGAAAAACTGTTTTTT
TRBJ2-3 | NA | NA | TRBV5-1 | CASSLVLSTDTQYF | TGCGCCAGCAGCTTGGTCCTGAGCACAGATACGCAGTATTTT
TRBJ2-7 | NA | NA | TRBV7-9 | CASSMGAGPTYEQYF | TGTGCCAGCAGCATGGGTGCGGGCCCTACCTACGAGCAGTACTTC
TRBJ1-1 | NA | many | TRBV2 | CASSSGYGDTEAFF | TGTGCCAGCAGTTCAGGGTATGGAGACACTGAAGCTTTCTTT
TRBJ2-7 | NA | NA | TRBV5-1 | CASSLVRGDAYEQYF | TGCGCCAGCAGCTTGGTCAGGGGGGACGCCTACGAGCAGTACTTC
TRBJ2-5 | TRBD2 | NA | TRBV7-2 | CASRTSGIVEETQYF | TGTGCCAGCAGAACAAGCGGGATAGTAGAAGAGACCCAGTACTTC
TRBJ2-1 | NA | NA | TRBV18 | CASSKTDYNEQFF | TGTGCCAGCTCCAAGACAGACTACAATGAGCAGTTCTTC
TRBJ2-1 | TRBD2 | NA | TRBV2 | CASNSGAGLAELFDSYNEQFF | TGTGCCAGTAATAGTGGGGCGGGGCTAGCGGAGTTGTTTGACTCCTACAATGAGCAGTTCTTC
TRBJ2-7 | NA | NA | TRBV18 | CASSPMGLSPYEQYF | TGTGCCAGCTCACCAATGGGACTTTCCCCCTACGAGCAGTACTTC
TRBJ2-7 | NA | NA | TRBV11-2 | CASSPRNGYEQYF | TGTGCCAGCAGCCCCAGGAACGGCTACGAGCAGTACTTC
TRBJ2-3 | TRBD1 | NA | TRBV9 | CASSTRDRLPDTQYF | TGTGCCAGCAGCACCCGGGACAGGCTCCCAGATACGCAGTATTTT
TRBJ1-2 | TRBD1 | NA | TRBV6-5 | CASTQTGADNYGYTF | TGTGCCAGCACTCAGACAGGGGCTGATAACTATGGCTACACCTTC
TRBJ2-7 | TRBD1 | NA | TRBV5-1 | CASSLVGQEFPYEQYF | TGCGCCAGCAGCTTGGTGGGACAGGAGTTCCCTTACGAGCAGTACTTC